This TCR beta chain was sequenced during a study of shared clonotypes between healthy human individuals (dated by TCRdb to about 2020). For context, the study as a whole: A couple of women and a few men aged 18 to 49 years were included in the cohort. For each donor, CD4 naive and CD4 memory were each given three plates, CD8 naive was given two plates, and CD8 memory was given one plate. The study deeply sequenced blood TCR repertoires of about 5 healthy adults to estimate repertoire size and the extent of clonotype sharing between individuals. To increase sequencing depth and limit assay-specific biases, TCR repertoire library preparation and sequencing were carried out by different laboratories using diverse techniques. Each donor's leukapheresis produced roughly between roughly 0.94 and 9.5 billion PBMCs.

For the CD8 naive samples, CD45RO-negative cells were positively selected for CCR7, yielding a CD45RA+CCR7+ population from which TemRA cells were excluded. Healthy HIV-negative adults with no recently reported acute infections or vaccinations were included as donors. Every donor was a Caucasian adult residing in Nashville, Tennessee, USA. After blood collection by leukapheresis, PBMCs were isolated using Ficoll-Histopaque density gradient centrifugation and then cryopreserved in the vapor phase of liquid nitrogen. Analytical flow cytometry was used to check the purity and quantity of each magnetically sorted T cell population. Each sorted fraction had its genomic DNA isolated and then quantified by UV absorbance on a Nanodrop 2000c. Clipping removes 4 bases from V and 0 bases from J, with 4 as the unmatched junction base count. In the germline V gene (reference sequence), CDR1 corresponds to SGHNT and CDR2 to YYREEE. The CDR3 sequence holds 14 residues, the cysteine and phenylalanine included. The sequence is cut down to CDR3 DNA, 42 bases in frame from base 1.

Study-level results and caveats: Incomplete sequencing was indicated by rarefaction of sorted-subset datasets, despite the large sequencing depth. The genetic and exposure-history diversity represented was limited by the small number of donors. Naive subsets generally had larger estimated clonotype richness than memory subsets did. Clonotypes shared by all four sorted-subset donors showed higher generation probabilities than non-shared clonotypes. Across a few donors, around 5% of naive CD4, around 3.3% of naive CD8, 2% to 2.5% of memory CD4, and roughly 0.41% of memory CD8 clonotypes were shared. Sampling was restricted to blood, and TCR repertoires in tissues likely differ from the TCR repertoires found in blood. Based on pairwise subsampling, the degree of clonotype sharing among donors was expected to be affected by sequencing depth.

TCR CDR3 regions were amplified from genomic DNA by multiplex PCR using the deep immunoSEQ assay. Extracted genomic DNA from each cell subset was spread evenly across all wells of several immunoSEQ 96-well plates, with each plate serving as a replicate. For sorted subsets, around 0.2 ug genomic DNA, equal to tens of thousands of T cell genomes, was loaded into each replicate PCR. The purified libraries were quantified using a Qubit 3.0 fluorometer, sized with a Bioanalyzer 2100, and then quantified again using the KAPA Library Quantification kit. Every immunoSEQ 96-well plate was sequenced on a dedicated single-read 150-cycle Illumina NextSeq 550 flow cell. For the original study's pipeline: Because the immunoSEQ output included only junctional sequences and no quality scores, the filtering could not be the same as the filtering used for full-length reads. Sequences were annotated with PyIR, a Python wrapper for IgBLAST v1.9, using IMGT germline references to assign V/J genes and CDR3. Any read was removed if the V/J assignment was weak (E-value above 1e-6), the CDR3 was missing, or the read contained stop codons, out-of-frame junctions, or ambiguous translated residues. V3J clonotypes were defined as sequences sharing the same inferred V gene, J gene, and CDR3 amino acid sequence. Percentage overlap between repertoires was computed as shared unique clonotypes divided by the size of the smaller repertoire. Repertoire richness was assessed with RTK rarefaction, the Chao1 estimator, and Recon v2.1 estimates of unobserved clonotypes. For all TCRbeta clonotypes obtained by the gDNA method from several donors, generation probabilities were computed with OLGA. TCRdb took over this immuneACCESS table, retaining in-frame rearrangements with V and J assigned. Such tables are incomplete; in checked studies, under half of the missing clones stem from an unresolved V gene, and the remainder is unexplained. V and J calls plus clone size are reproduced from that table; the DNA served to infer D and trimming. The sample includes about 800,000 clones, with about 96% observed a single time. The ten largest clones capture approximately 0.2% of the sample.

As for this clone: The antigen it binds to is not known. Base qualities are not provided; no much larger clone lies one nucleotide away. The sample holds other DNA sequences that translate to the same CDR3.

The sequence links TRBV5-4 to TRBJ2-7, with TRBD1 matching 7 junction bases. What was sequenced was naive CD8+ T cells sorted from blood. The sample's cell subset or site label, in plain terms: CD45RA+CCR7+. The origin of this receptor is a man aged 25-45 years in good health. The DNA sequence reads TGTGCCAGCAGCCCACGGGACAGCTCCTACGAGCAGTACTTC. Its protein is CASSPRDSSYEQYF.